A selection of T cell receptor beta chains follows, all from one sample in a study of cytomegalovirus exposure and HLA in healthy donors. Using immunoSEQ multiplex PCR, the repertoire was profiled, and TCRdb retains in-frame clones only, with some absent. The data hold about 76,000 clones, with around 73% observed a single time. Sequenced sample: PBMCs. Receptors were obtained from a woman between 35 and 50 years old in good health and CMV-seropositive. The CDR3 runs from the conserved cysteine through the conserved F or W. Each record gives: V gene, clone size, D gene, J gene, CDR3 protein, CDR3 DNA. A D gene is named only where the DNA matches it firmly. Where a row states a size, it is once, few, many or the class of an expanded clone; other rows omit it.

V gene: TRBV6-5; clone size: -; D gene: TRBD1; J gene: TRBJ1-2; CDR3 protein: CASRDRGHGYTF; CDR3 DNA: TGTGCCAGCAGAGACAGGGGGCATGGCTACACCTTC
V gene: TRBV5-4; clone size: few; D gene: TRBD1; J gene: TRBJ2-6; CDR3 protein: CASSAGTGSGANVLTF; CDR3 DNA: TGTGCCAGCAGTGCCGGGACAGGGTCTGGGGCCAACGTCCTGACTTTC
V gene: TRBV7-2; clone size: -; D gene: -; J gene: TRBJ2-7; CDR3 protein: CASTSDRRYEQYF; CDR3 DNA: TGTGCCAGCACCTCCGACAGGCGCTACGAGCAGTACTTC
V gene: TRBV6-5; clone size: -; D gene: TRBD2; J gene: TRBJ2-1; CDR3 protein: CASRTGGNEQFF; CDR3 DNA: TGTGCCAGCCGTACGGGGGGGAATGAGCAGTTCTTC
V gene: TRBV7-8; clone size: -; D gene: -; J gene: TRBJ1-2; CDR3 protein: CASSNNLQISNYGYTF; CDR3 DNA: TGTGCCAGCAGCAACAACCTACAGATCTCTAACTATGGCTACACCTTC
V gene: TRBV7-9; clone size: -; D gene: TRBD1; J gene: TRBJ2-5; CDR3 protein: CASSFPRHRGKETQYF; CDR3 DNA: TGTGCCAGCAGCTTCCCCAGACACAGGGGGAAAGAGACCCAGTACTTC
V gene: TRBV6-6; clone size: -; D gene: TRBD1; J gene: TRBJ1-5; CDR3 protein: CASSTGQYSNQPQHF; CDR3 DNA: TGTGCCAGCAGTACGGGACAGTATAGCAATCAGCCCCAGCATTTT
V gene: TRBV2; clone size: -; D gene: TRBD1; J gene: TRBJ2-7; CDR3 protein: CASSETGVYYEQYF; CDR3 DNA: TGTGCCAGCAGTGAGACAGGGGTCTACTACGAGCAGTACTTC
V gene: TRBV30; clone size: -; D gene: TRBD1; J gene: TRBJ1-3; CDR3 protein: CACTKTGYGNTIYF; CDR3 DNA: TGTGCCTGTACGAAGACAGGGTACGGAAACACCATATATTTT
V gene: TRBV10-3; clone size: -; D gene: -; J gene: TRBJ1-5; CDR3 protein: CAISPGQGSQPQHF; CDR3 DNA: TGTGCCATCAGTCCAGGGCAGGGGAGTCAGCCCCAGCATTTT
V gene: TRBV7-9; clone size: -; D gene: -; J gene: TRBJ2-7; CDR3 protein: CASSPYGGGGSDEQYF; CDR3 DNA: TGTGCCAGCAGCCCATATGGGGGAGGGGGATCGGACGAGCAGTACTTC
V gene: TRBV5-4; clone size: -; D gene: TRBD2; J gene: TRBJ2-2; CDR3 protein: CASSLEGLANTGELFF; CDR3 DNA: TGTGCCAGCAGCTTGGAGGGACTAGCGAACACCGGGGAGCTGTTTTTT
V gene: TRBV7-2; clone size: -; D gene: TRBD2; J gene: TRBJ2-7; CDR3 protein: CASSPRLAGGRYEQYF; CDR3 DNA: TGTGCCAGCAGCCCTCGACTAGCGGGGGGGAGGTACGAGCAGTACTTC
V gene: TRBV6-7; clone size: -; D gene: -; J gene: TRBJ2-4; CDR3 protein: CASSYGGTDWHIQYF; CDR3 DNA: TGTGCCAGCAGTTACGGGGGGACAGATTGGCACATTCAGTACTTC
V gene: TRBV11-1; clone size: -; D gene: -; J gene: TRBJ2-5; CDR3 protein: CASSLSGKEGETQYF; CDR3 DNA: TGTGCCAGCAGCTTATCCGGGAAAGAGGGTGAGACCCAGTACTTC
V gene: TRBV6-1; clone size: -; D gene: TRBD1; J gene: TRBJ2-7; CDR3 protein: CASSEVWTGGHEQYF; CDR3 DNA: TGTGCCAGCAGTGAAGTCTGGACAGGGGGACACGAGCAGTACTTC
V gene: TRBV4-2; clone size: -; D gene: TRBD1; J gene: TRBJ1-2; CDR3 protein: CASSQGTGYGYTF; CDR3 DNA: TGTGCCAGCAGCCAAGGGACAGGGTATGGCTACACCTTC
V gene: TRBV7-2; clone size: -; D gene: TRBD1; J gene: TRBJ1-3; CDR3 protein: CASSTDRAGNTIYF; CDR3 DNA: TGTGCCAGCAGCACCGACAGGGCTGGAAACACCATATATTTT
V gene: TRBV4-3; clone size: -; D gene: TRBD1; J gene: TRBJ2-1; CDR3 protein: CASSLGTGGNEQFF; CDR3 DNA: TGCGCCAGCAGCCTGGGGACAGGGGGCAATGAGCAGTTCTTC
V gene: TRBV7-9; clone size: few; D gene: TRBD1; J gene: TRBJ1-5; CDR3 protein: CASSLGQGGQPQHF; CDR3 DNA: TGTGCCAGCAGCCTCGGACAGGGGGGACAGCCCCAGCATTTT
V gene: TRBV19; clone size: once; D gene: -; J gene: TRBJ2-7; CDR3 protein: CASSREFGNEQYF; CDR3 DNA: TGTGCCAGTAGTCGGGAGTTCGGGAACGAGCAGTACTTC
V gene: TRBV6-1; clone size: -; D gene: TRBD1; J gene: TRBJ1-6; CDR3 protein: CASGTENNSPLHF; CDR3 DNA: TGTGCCAGCGGGACAGAAAATAATTCACCCCTCCACTTT